These 22 T cell receptor beta chains originate from one sample sequenced in a study of human T cells and chemical hapten exposure. From the RACE reads, TCRdb called clonotypes with MiXCR, one entry per CDR3 protein. The sample has about 190,000 distinct CDR3 sequences; roughly a quarter are singletons. Time point of the sample: patch test 3, about 24 weeks after DPC sensitization. Regarding treatment: therapeutic diphenylcyclopropenone sensitization with weekly scalp DPC. The material sequenced was whole blood, taken in connection with sensitization to the hapten diphenylcyclopropenone (DPC). All receptors come from a middle-aged woman with alopecia areata. Some clones in this sample may be carry-over from other donors' samples.

This clonotype occurred a few times. The rearrangement uses TRBV20-1 and TRBJ2-2; TRBD2 might be the D (5 bases). The CDR3 is made up of 14 amino acids. Trimming removed 3 bases at V and 1 base at J, with 9 bases between. The germline gives CDR1 DFQATT, CDR2 SNEGSKA (reference sequence). The CDR3 here is CSARGGGNTGELFF. CDR3 DNA sequence: TGCAGTGCTAGGGGCGGAGGGAACACCGGGGAGCTGTTTTTT.

Many counts were recorded for this clonotype. CDR3 residues: CSARGFTPGTGPFSSPLHF. The CDR3 bases are TGCAGTGCTAGGGGGTTTACGCCAGGGACAGGGCCCTTCTCTTCACCCCTCCACTTT. The chain has TRBV20-1 and TRBJ1-6; 9 nucleotides line up with TRBD1. CDR3 size: 19 residues. Germline CDR1 and CDR2: DFQATT and SNEGSKA (reference sequence). V lost 3 bases, J lost 9 bases, and 21 bases stayed unmatched.

This chain links TRBV4-2 with TRBJ1-3; maybe TRBD1 (5 bases). Trimming stripped 0 bases from V and 1 base from J, with 7 bases between. Germline assignment: CDR1 LGHNA and CDR2 YNFKEQ. This CDR3 is 15 amino acids long. CDR3 DNA: TGTGCCAGCAGCCAAGAGGCAGGGTCTGGAAACACCATATATTTT. Translation gives CASSQEAGSGNTIYF.

The chain carries TRBV6-2 or TRBV6-3 and TRBJ1-2; the D is unclear. The CDR3 length is 13 residues. With 2 bases removed from V and 7 bases from J, the gap between germline ends came to 11 bases. Germline CDR1 reads MNHEY; CDR2 reads SVGEGT. In nucleotides, the CDR3 is TGTGCCAGCAGTTACCAGCGACCTGGTGGCTACACCTTC. It translates to CASSYQRPGGYTF.

This clonotype occurred a few times. The rearrangement links TRBV29-1 to TRBJ2-7; D is unclear. The CDR3 totals 11 residues. V lost 8 bases and J 6 bases, leaving 14 bases between the germline ends. Germline CDR1 reads SQVTM; CDR2 reads ANQGSEA. CDR3 sequence: CSFGLGREQYF. The CDR3 nucleotides are TGCAGCTTCGGGTTAGGCCGCGAGCAGTACTTC.

This clonotype was recorded many times. The gene calls are TRBV4-3 and TRBJ2-7; 8 positions agree with TRBD1. Germline V CDR1 and CDR2: LGHNA, YSLEER. Unmatched junction bases numbered 8, after V lost 2 bases and J lost 2 bases. There are 16 residues in the CDR3. The CDR3 is CASSQYVTGDTYEQYF. CDR3 sequence (DNA): TGCGCCAGCAGCCAATATGTGACAGGGGACACCTACGAGCAGTACTTC.

This chain uses TRBV20-1 with TRBJ1-2, with D maybe TRBD1 (5 bases). Germline V lookup: CDR1 DFQATT, CDR2 SNEGSKA (reference sequence). The CDR3 has 13 residues. Trimming pared 6 bases from V and 5 bases from J, leaving 16 bases between. The CDR3 spells CSAPGEGRYGYTF. CDR3 DNA: TGCAGTGCCCCGGGGGAGGGCAGATATGGCTACACCTTC.

This clonotype has only a few counts. V is TRBV3-1 and J is TRBJ1-5; D call uncertain. Germline assignment: CDR1 LGHDT and CDR2 YNNKEL (reference sequence). CDR3 length equals 14 residues. Trimming shortened V by 1 base and J by 4 bases, and 8 bases separated the two germline ends. In nucleotides, the CDR3 is TGTGCCAGCAGCCAAGGCAGGAGAAATCAGCCCCAGCATTTT. Translating it yields CASSQGRRNQPQHF.

This clonotype was counted only a few times. The rearrangement uses TRBV29-1 and TRBJ2-7; 7 positions agree with TRBD1. Per germline, CDR1 SQVTM and CDR2 ANQGSEA. V shed 5 bases and J 2 bases; nucleotides not matched to a gene: 12. The CDR3 length is 15 residues. CDR3: CSVSDPGQPPYEQYF. CDR3 sequence (DNA): TGCAGCGTTTCCGACCCGGGACAGCCACCCTACGAGCAGTACTTC.

This clonotype was recorded at least ten times. The rearrangement uses TRBV6-4 and TRBJ2-3; TRBD2 matches 11 bases. J lost 9 bases, V lost 3 bases, and 8 bases had no gene match. CDR1 is MRHNA, CDR2 SNTAGT, per germline. The CDR3 spans 15 residues. As DNA, the CDR3 is TGTGCCAGCAGTGAAGAGACTAGCGGGACGGAAACGCAGTATTTT. This encodes CASSEETSGTETQYF.

This clonotype was seen only a few times. The chain uses TRBV7-2 and TRBJ2-7; D is uncertain. CDR3 length: 12 residues. Trimming removed 4 bases at V and 6 bases at J, with 10 bases between. Germline CDR1 is SGHTA and CDR2 is FQGNSA. Here the CDR3 DNA reads TGTGCCAGCAGCTCGATTTCCAGCGAGCAGTACTTC. It specifies CASSSISSEQYF. The complete variable domain, with remaining parts taken from reference TRBV7-2 and TRBJ2-7, reads GAGVSQSPSNKVTEKGKDVELRCDPISGHTALYWYRQSLGQGLEFLIYFQGNSAPDKSGLPSDRFSAERTGGSVSTLTIQRTQQEDSAVYLCASSSISSEQYFGPGTRLTVT.

This clonotype was detected many times. The chain links TRBV9 to TRBJ1-2, with unresolved D. The CDR3 has 13 amino acids. V was clipped by 3 bases and J by 5 bases, with 11 bases between them. Germline V gene data show CDR1 as SGDLS and CDR2 as YYNGEE. CDR3 protein: CASSGSRSYGYTF. CDR3 bases: TGTGCCAGCAGCGGGTCGCGATCGTATGGCTACACCTTC. The whole variable domain, remainder taken from reference TRBV9 and TRBJ1-2, is DSGVTQTPKHLITATGQRVTLRCSPRSGDLSVYWYQQSLDQGLQFLIQYYNGEERAKGNILERFSAQQFPDLHSELNLSSLELGDSALYFCASSGSRSYGYTFGSGTRLTVV.

The chain is built from TRBV7-6 and TRBJ1-1; no reliable D call. CDR1 is SGHVS and CDR2 is FNYEAQ in the germline V gene. V was shortened by 4 bases and J by 0 bases, with 6 bases between the two germline ends. This CDR3 contains 13 residues. DNA for the CDR3: TGTGCCAGCAGCTCCAAGGTGAACACTGAAGCTTTCTTT. Its protein product is CASSSKVNTEAFF.

This clonotype was seen just once. This CDR3 is CASSQEVGAGPGELFF. The DNA of the CDR3 is TGCGCCAGCAGCCAAGAGGTCGGGGCGGGACCCGGGGAGCTGTTTTTT. The V and J genes are TRBV4-3 and TRBJ2-2, with a tentative D call TRBD2 (6 bases). V was pared by 0 bases and J by 6 bases, with 14 bases between. Germline V lookup: CDR1 LGHNA, CDR2 YSLEER. The CDR3 consists of 16 residues.

The CDR3 DNA follows: TGCAGAGTACTGAAGGATTCCTACGAGCAGTACTTC. Translating gives CRVLKDSYEQYF. The J gene is TRBJ2-7, the V gene TRBV20-1; D unresolved. This CDR3 region has 12 residues. Looked up from germline, CDR1 is DFQATT and CDR2 is SNEGSKA (reference sequence).

This clonotype has only a few counts. The chain couples TRBV12-3 or TRBV12-4 to TRBJ1-2, with 9 bases lining up with TRBD1. V dropped 5 bases and J dropped 3; count of bases not matched to a gene: 7. The CDR3 is 15 residues long. CDR3 coding DNA: TGTGCCAGCAGTCCAACAGGGGGCGCATACTATGGCTACACCTTC. Amino acid sequence: CASSPTGGAYYGYTF.

CDR3 residues: CASSPGVFGNQPQHF. In DNA, the CDR3 is TGTGCCAGCAGTCCAGGGGTATTTGGCAATCAGCCCCAGCATTTT. The chain recombines TRBV12-3 or TRBV12-4 with TRBJ1-5; D is possibly TRBD1 (6 bases). Trimming pared 5 bases from V and 2 bases from J, leaving 13 bases between. The CDR3 has 15 amino acids.

This rearrangement joins TRBV28 to TRBJ2-7; 10 bases line up with TRBD2. The CDR3 is 13 residues long. Germline CDR1 is MDHEN and CDR2 is SYDVKM. V lost 5 bases, J lost 12 bases, and 10 bases stayed unmatched. CDR3 in amino acids: CASSPWTSGGVYF. Written as DNA, the CDR3 is TGTGCCAGCAGTCCCTGGACTAGCGGAGGGGTGTACTTC.

The J gene is TRBJ2-6, the V gene TRBV28; D perhaps matches TRBD2 (5 bases). With 4 bases removed from V and 3 bases from J, the gap between germline ends came to 16 bases. Germline values: CDR1 MDHEN, CDR2 SYDVKM. The CDR3 runs 17 residues. The CDR3 sequence: CASSSVGEWGGANVLTF. DNA for the CDR3: TGTGCCAGCAGTTCCGTCGGGGAGTGGGGTGGGGCCAACGTCCTGACTTTC.

This clonotype was seen more than once but under ten times. V is TRBV20-1 and J is TRBJ1-6, with D tentatively TRBD1 (6 bases). V was trimmed by 4 bases and J by 5 bases, leaving 12 bases between them. Germline V CDR1 and CDR2: DFQATT, SNEGSKA (reference sequence). CDR3 length equals 14 residues. CDR3 coding DNA: TGCAGTGCTAAAATACAGGGAAATAATTCACCCCTCCACTTT. Translated: CSAKIQGNNSPLHF.

The chain joins TRBV9 to TRBJ1-1; a possible D gene is TRBD1 (6 bases). The length of the CDR3 is 14 residues. From germline, CDR1 is SGDLS and CDR2 YYNGEE. Trimming stripped 4 bases from V and 7 bases from J, with 17 bases between. This chain's CDR3 is CASSTGGGGGEAFF. In DNA, the CDR3 is TGTGCCAGCAGCACCGGCGGGGGCGGTGGTGAAGCTTTCTTT.

The rearrangement joins TRBV20-1 to TRBJ2-7; D gene unclear. Germline-derived CDR1 and CDR2 are DFQATT and SNEGSKA (reference sequence). CDR3 length equals 12 residues. Trimming took 5 bases from V and 1 from J, leaving 9 bases between them. CDR3 DNA: TGCAGTGCTCAGCTGGGGTCCTACGAGCAGTACTTC. It specifies CSAQLGSYEQYF.